These 9 T cell receptor beta chains share one sample of origin, sequenced in a study of cytomegalovirus exposure and HLA in healthy donors. 13 Jbeta primers and 60 Vbeta primers were used for the PCR. Measured with immunoSEQ multiplex PCR; TCRdb has only the in-frame clones, and not every one. This table holds approximately 99,000 clones, roughly 73% found once. Source material: PBMCs. These TCRs come from a man aged 40-55 years in good health and CMV-seronegative.

J is TRBJ1-2 and V is TRBV13, with 8 bases fitting TRBD1. CDR3 length: 14 residues. Germline V lookup: CDR1 PRHDT, CDR2 FYEKMQ (reference sequence). Unmatched junction bases numbered 5, after V lost 0 bases and J lost 8 bases. The CDR3 DNA follows: TGTGCCAGCAGCTTAGGTTGGACAGGGAGCGGCTACACCTTC. Protein sequence: CASSLGWTGSGYTF.

Concerning this clone: In the same sample, other DNA sequences code for this CDR3. The chain couples TRBV6-4 to TRBJ1-2; 7 bases align to TRBD1. V lost 4 bases and J lost 3; bases outside the gene matches: 2. Per germline, CDR1 MRHNA and CDR2 SNTAGT. The CDR3 has 13 residues. CDR3 coding DNA: TGTGCCAGCAGTGTCGACAGGGACTATGGCTACACCTTC. It is translated as CASSVDRDYGYTF.

This clone showed up just a few times. This chain connects TRBV5-1 to TRBJ1-3; 7 bases are a match to TRBD1. The CDR3 sequence is 15 residues long. Per germline, CDR1 SGHRS and CDR2 YFSETQ. The J segment lost 2 bases and the V segment lost 4 bases, leaving 6 bases of the junction unmatched. As DNA, the CDR3 is TGCGCCAGCAGCCCGACAGGGAAGGCTGGAAACACCATATATTTT. Translation gives CASSPTGKAGNTIYF.

The V and J genes are TRBV2 and TRBJ2-5; maybe TRBD2 (7 bases). Trimming took off 4 bases at V and 1 base at J, with 10 bases between the two ends. From germline, CDR1 is SNHLY and CDR2 FYNNEI. The CDR3 covers 14 residues. The CDR3 DNA follows: TGTGCCAGCAGTGCTGGGGGGGCCCAAGAGACCCAGTACTTC. It is translated as CASSAGGAQETQYF.

V usage is TRBV5-1 and J usage is TRBJ2-1, with 8 bases aligning to TRBD1. This CDR3 region has 14 residues. Germline CDR1 is SGHRS and CDR2 is YFSETQ. J was trimmed by 6 bases and V by 4 bases; bases with no gene match: 6. CDR3 protein: CASSLGTGSNEQFF. The CDR3 region has the DNA TGCGCCAGCAGCCTCGGGACAGGCTCCAATGAGCAGTTCTTC. The full variable domain, rest sourced from reference TRBV5-1 and TRBJ2-1, is KAGVTQTPRYLIKTRGQQVTLSCSPISGHRSVSWYQQTPGQGLQFLFEYFSETQRNKGNFPGRFSGRQFSNSRSEMNVSTLELGDSALYLCASSLGTGSNEQFFGPGTRLTVL.

V usage is TRBV14 and J usage is TRBJ1-2; 10 bases are shared with TRBD1. Germline-derived CDR1 and CDR2 are SGHDN and FVKESK. V was clipped by 3 bases and J by 5 bases; unmatched bases: 3. CDR3 size: 14 residues. As DNA, the CDR3 is TGTGCCAGCAGCCAGACAGGGGGCTTGTATGGCTACACCTTC. It translates to CASSQTGGLYGYTF.

This clone was seen more than once but under ten times. The chain is built from TRBV16 and TRBJ1-3, with D uncertain. This CDR3 comprises 12 residues. The ends were cut back, 4 bases at V and 4 bases at J, with 5 bases in the middle. CDR1 and CDR2 from the germline V gene are KGHSY and FQNENV. The CDR3 region has the DNA TGTGCCAGCAGCCTCCAGGGAAACACCATATATTTT. This encodes CASSLQGNTIYF.

The chain combines TRBV5-4 with TRBJ2-5, with D maybe TRBD2 (5 bases). With 1 base removed from V and 4 bases from J, the gap between germline ends came to 20 bases. This CDR3 spans 17 amino acids. CDR1 is SGHNT, CDR2 YYREEE, per germline (reference sequence). The CDR3 sequence: CASSLYSVASGRETQYF. The CDR3, as DNA: TGTGCCAGCAGCTTGTATTCGGTCGCTTCGGGGAGAGAGACCCAGTACTTC.

The genes are TRBV7-9 and TRBJ2-5; D gene uncertain. Germline CDR1 SEHNR, CDR2 FQNEAQ (reference sequence). The germline V and J ends were trimmed by 4 bases and 3 bases, with 6 bases remaining between them. The CDR3 covers 12 residues. The CDR3 loop reads CASSWAEETQYF. CDR3 bases: TGTGCCAGCAGCTGGGCAGAAGAGACCCAGTACTTC.